The present entry profiles one T cell receptor beta chain with its context. This specimen comes from a study of blood T cell repertoires in COVID-19. Study in general: PBMCs, B-cell-depleted T cells, or T cells were the source of the cDNA or gDNA that made up the material.

There are 14 residues in the CDR3. CDR1 and CDR2 from the germline V gene are MNHEY and SMNVEV (reference sequence). With V trimmed by 6 bases and J by 4 bases, 6 bases remained unmatched. Measured with immunoSEQ multiplex PCR; TCRdb has only the in-frame clones, and not every one. This table holds 55,000 to 65,000 clones, roughly 86% found once. The clonotype comes from a man aged 55-75 years with active or convalescent COVID-19. This chain uses TRBV27 with TRBJ1-1; 9 bases fit TRBD1. The sequenced material came from peripheral blood. CDR3: CASRPGQGPTEAFF. The CDR3 DNA follows: TGTGCCAGCAGACCGGGACAGGGTCCCACTGAAGCTTTCTTT.